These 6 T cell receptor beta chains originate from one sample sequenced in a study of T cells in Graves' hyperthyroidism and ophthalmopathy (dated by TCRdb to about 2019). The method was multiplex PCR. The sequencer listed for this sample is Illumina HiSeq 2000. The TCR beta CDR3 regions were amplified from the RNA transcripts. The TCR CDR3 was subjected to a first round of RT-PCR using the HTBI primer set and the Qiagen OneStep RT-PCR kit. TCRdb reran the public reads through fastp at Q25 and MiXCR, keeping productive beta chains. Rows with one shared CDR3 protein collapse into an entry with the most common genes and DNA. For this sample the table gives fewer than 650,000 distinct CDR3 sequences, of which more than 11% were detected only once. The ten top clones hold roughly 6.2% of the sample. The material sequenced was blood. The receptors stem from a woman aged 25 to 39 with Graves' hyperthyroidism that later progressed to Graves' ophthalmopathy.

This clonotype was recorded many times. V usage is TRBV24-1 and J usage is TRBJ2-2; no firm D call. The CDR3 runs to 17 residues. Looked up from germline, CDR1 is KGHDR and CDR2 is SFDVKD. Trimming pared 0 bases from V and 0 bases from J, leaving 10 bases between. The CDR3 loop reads CATSDLRGRTNTGELFF. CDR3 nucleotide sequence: TGTGCCACCAGTGATTTGAGAGGCAGGACGAACACCGGGGAGCTGTTTTTT.

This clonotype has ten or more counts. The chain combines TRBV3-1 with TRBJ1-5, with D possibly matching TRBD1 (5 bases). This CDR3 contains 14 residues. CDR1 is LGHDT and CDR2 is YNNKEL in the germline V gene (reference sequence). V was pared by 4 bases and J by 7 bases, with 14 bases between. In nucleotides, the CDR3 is TGTGCCAGCAGCCTAACTCAGGGCGCCCAGCCCCAGCATTTT. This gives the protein CASSLTQGAQPQHF.

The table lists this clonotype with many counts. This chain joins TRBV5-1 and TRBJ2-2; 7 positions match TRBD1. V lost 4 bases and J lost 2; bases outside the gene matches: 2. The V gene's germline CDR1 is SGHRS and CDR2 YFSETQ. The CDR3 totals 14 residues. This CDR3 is CASSGTANTGELFF. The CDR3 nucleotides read TGCGCCAGCAGCGGGACAGCAAACACCGGGGAGCTGTTTTTT.

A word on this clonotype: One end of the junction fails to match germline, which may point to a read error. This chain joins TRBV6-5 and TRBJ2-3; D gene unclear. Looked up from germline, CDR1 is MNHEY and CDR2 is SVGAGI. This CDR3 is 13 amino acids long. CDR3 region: CASSYEVTDKQYF. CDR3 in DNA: TGTGCCAGCAGTTACGAGGTCACAGATAAGCAGTATTTT.

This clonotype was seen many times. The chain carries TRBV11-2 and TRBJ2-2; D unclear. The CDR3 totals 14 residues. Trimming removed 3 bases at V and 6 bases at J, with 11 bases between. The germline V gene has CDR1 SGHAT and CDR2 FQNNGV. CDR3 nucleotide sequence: TGTGCCAGCAGCTTCGTCCGGGTGGCCGGGGAGCTGTTTTTT. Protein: CASSFVRVAGELFF. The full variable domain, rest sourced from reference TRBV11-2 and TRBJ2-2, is EAGVAQSPRYKIIEKRQSVAFWCNPISGHATLYWYQQILGQGPKLLIQFQNNGVVDDSQLPKDRFSAERLKGVDSTLKIQPAKLEDSAVYLCASSFVRVAGELFFGEGSRLTVL.

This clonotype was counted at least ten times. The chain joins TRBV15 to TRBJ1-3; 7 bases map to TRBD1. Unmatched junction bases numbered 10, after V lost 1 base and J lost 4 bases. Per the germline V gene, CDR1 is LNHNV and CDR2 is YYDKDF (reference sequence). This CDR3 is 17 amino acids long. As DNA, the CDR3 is TGTGCCACCAGCAGAGGGAAGGACAGGCACCCCGGAAACACCATATATTTT. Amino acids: CATSRGKDRHPGNTIYF.